Only a few counts were recorded for the clone carrying this T cell receptor beta chain. Its antigen is as yet unknown. Trimming at V came to 4 bases and at J to 1 base, leaving 9 bases not matched to a gene. Germline values: CDR1 SGHRS, CDR2 YFSETQ. The CDR3 runs 17 residues. TCRdb reprocessed the RT-PCR reads via MiXCR and lists one record per CDR3 protein. The table includes 450,000 to 600,000 distinct CDR3 sequences, 7.5% to 8.5% detected once. The sample belongs to a study of response to subunit inactivated influenza vaccine. Broader study findings: T cells newly recruited by each seasonal influenza vaccination are few, the authors suggested.

This receptor was taken from a man between 50 and 70 years old who received an inactivated influenza vaccine. The chain combines TRBV5-1 with TRBJ2-3; TRBD2 matches 10 bases. Sequencing was performed on PBMCs from blood, taken less than 30 months after vaccination. CDR3 bases: TGCGCCAGCAGCAGTACCGGGACTAGCGTTGGCACAGATACGCAGTATTTT. Protein product: CASSSTGTSVGTDTQYF.